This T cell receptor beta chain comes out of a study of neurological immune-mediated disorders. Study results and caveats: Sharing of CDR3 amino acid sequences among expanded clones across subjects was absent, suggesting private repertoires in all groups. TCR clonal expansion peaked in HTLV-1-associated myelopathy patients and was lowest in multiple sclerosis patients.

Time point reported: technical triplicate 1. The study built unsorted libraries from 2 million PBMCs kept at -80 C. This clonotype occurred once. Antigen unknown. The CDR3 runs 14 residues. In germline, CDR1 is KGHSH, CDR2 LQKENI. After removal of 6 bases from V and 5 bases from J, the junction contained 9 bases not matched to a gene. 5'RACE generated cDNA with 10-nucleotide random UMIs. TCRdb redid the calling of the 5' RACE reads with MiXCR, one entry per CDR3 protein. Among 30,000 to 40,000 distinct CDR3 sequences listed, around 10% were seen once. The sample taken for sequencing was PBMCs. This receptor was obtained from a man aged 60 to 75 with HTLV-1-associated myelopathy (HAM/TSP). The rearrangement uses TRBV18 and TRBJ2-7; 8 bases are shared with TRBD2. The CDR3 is CASSPSSGGNEQYF. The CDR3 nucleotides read TGTGCCAGCTCCCCGTCCAGCGGGGGAAACGAGCAGTACTTC.